The 15 T cell receptor beta chains reported below all come from one sample, sequenced in a study of post-analysis software for immune sequencing data (dated by TCRdb to 2014 to 2015). The library was made by PCR. The instrument given in TCRdb is Illumina HiSeq 2500. Unique molecular identifiers were incorporated into TCR beta cDNA libraries to reduce PCR and sequencing biases. Starting from the raw public reads, TCRdb applied fastp trimming at Q25, assembled clones with MiXCR and retained in-frame beta chains. Each entry is one CDR3 protein sequence, shown with its most common DNA and genes. In this sample the table shows approximately 730,000 distinct CDR3 sequences, roughly 30% of which occur a single time. The top ten clones comprise 0.5% to 0.6% of the sample. Their antigen targets remain unknown. The paper as a whole reports these results and caveats: Significantly higher frequencies in patients than in controls were found for roughly 5 TRBV segments, including TRBV5-6, TRBV5-1 and TRBV20-1.

The specimen sequenced was blood. The receptors were gathered from a girl between 10 and 17 years old with multiple sclerosis.

The chain combines TRBV6-4 with TRBJ1-2; unclear D gene. Germline CDR1 and CDR2: MRHNA and SNTAGT. The CDR3 loop spans 15 amino acids. Trimming shortened V by 0 bases and J by 3 bases, and 11 bases separated the two germline ends. The CDR3: CASSDSLGEDYGYTF. The CDR3 bases are TGTGCCAGCAGTGACTCGCTAGGAGAGGACTATGGCTACACCTTC.

In its sample, this clonotype was seen a few times. The chain links TRBV20-1 to TRBJ2-1; no definite D call. The CDR3 is made up of 12 amino acids. V gave up 7 bases and J gave up 2 bases, with 9 bases separating them. Germline V gene lookup returns CDR1 DFQATT and CDR2 SNEGSKA (reference sequence). The CDR3 region has the DNA TGCAGTGGTCGTTCCGCCTACAATGAGCAGTTCTTC. This sequence encodes CSGRSAYNEQFF.

The chain links TRBV5-1 to TRBJ2-1; D is possibly TRBD1 or TRBD2 (6 bases each). Per germline, CDR1 SGHRS and CDR2 YFSETQ. Deletions cut 7 bases from V and 7 bases from J, with 18 bases between. The CDR3 has 14 residues. CDR3 bases: TGCGCCAGCCAGGCCCGTTGGGGGGCAAATGAGCAGTTCTTC. Protein sequence: CASQARWGANEQFF.

The chain has TRBV7-2 and TRBJ2-1; D unclear. The CDR3 is made up of 16 amino acids. Germline CDR1 reads SGHTA; CDR2 reads FQGNSA. Deletions cut 2 bases from V and 4 bases from J, with 15 bases between. The CDR3 DNA sequence: TGTGCCAGCAGCTTACGGACCACCTCAAATTACAATGAGCAGTTCTTC. Translated: CASSLRTTSNYNEQFF.

In its sample, this clonotype was seen a few times. The chain is built from TRBV10-3 and TRBJ2-3; perhaps D is TRBD1 or TRBD2 (6 bases each). Per the germline V gene, CDR1 is ENHRY and CDR2 is SYGVKD. The CDR3 spans 12 residues. With 9 bases removed from V and 4 bases from J, the gap between germline ends came to 11 bases. Here the CDR3 reads CAMRGGSDTQYF. CDR3 DNA: TGTGCCATGAGAGGGGGGTCAGATACGCAGTATTTT.

This clonotype was seen a handful of times. V and J are TRBV29-1 and TRBJ1-5; unclear D gene. CDR1 and CDR2 (germline): SQVTM, ANQGSEA. V lost 7 bases and J lost 7, with 14 bases in between. The CDR3 runs to 12 residues. The CDR3 DNA reads as TGCAGCGCCGGGTCAGCGGAACAGCCCCAGCATTTT. Its translation is CSAGSAEQPQHF.

This clonotype was observed once. One base away lies a much larger clone, so this may be a sequencing read error. The chain has TRBV4-2 and TRBJ2-4; TRBD2 aligns across 7 bases. Trimming took 0 bases from V and 4 from J; bases not matched to a gene: 9. The germline V gene encodes CDR1 LGHNA and CDR2 YNFKEQ. CDR3 length: 17 amino acids. The CDR3 protein is CASSQDGGGELKNIQYF. The CDR3 DNA reads TGTGCCAGCAGCCAAGATGGGGGGGGAGAATTAAAAAACATTCAGTACTTC.

This clonotype was seen a few times. The DNA for the CDR3 is TGTGCCAGCAGTTACGGACCTACAACTAATGAAAAACTGTTTTTT. As protein: CASSYGPTTNEKLFF. The rearrangement uses TRBV6-5 and TRBJ1-4; D unresolved. Germline lookup yields CDR1 MNHEY and CDR2 SVGAGI. CDR3 length: 15 amino acids. Trimming left V 2 bases short and J 0 bases short, with 7 bases between.

This clonotype was seen repeatedly, ten times or more. This chain joins TRBV20-1 and TRBJ2-4, with 8 bases matching TRBD1. J lost 4 bases, V lost 6 bases, and 5 bases had no gene match. The CDR3 has 13 amino acids. Germline V CDR1 and CDR2: DFQATT, SNEGSKA (reference sequence). The CDR3 coding sequence is TGCAGTGCCCAAAGACAGGGGAAAAACATTCAGTACTTC. Amino acid sequence: CSAQRQGKNIQYF.

Many counts were recorded for this clonotype. The chain's CDR3 is CASSSQDSGLTDTQYF. The CDR3 nucleotides are TGTGCCAGCAGCTCGCAGGATAGCGGGCTCACAGATACGCAGTATTTT. The chain links TRBV6-6 to TRBJ2-3; TRBD2 matches at 7 bases. This CDR3 region has 16 residues. The V and J ends lost 6 bases and 2 bases, in that order; junction bases with no gene match: 11. Germline lookup yields CDR1 MNHNY and CDR2 SVGAGI (reference sequence).

V gene TRBV20-1 combines with J gene TRBJ2-3; 7 bases are a match to TRBD1. The length of the CDR3 is 13 residues. Germline loops: CDR1 DFQATT, CDR2 SNEGSKA (reference sequence). J gave up 4 bases and V 3 bases, and 4 bases lay outside the gene matches. CDR3 residues: CSASDRDADTQYF. CDR3 nucleotide sequence: TGCAGTGCTAGTGACAGGGACGCAGATACGCAGTATTTT.

In this sample, this clonotype turned up a few times. The chain links TRBV5-5 to TRBJ2-3, with D perhaps matching TRBD2 (5 bases). CDR1 SGHKS and CDR2 YYEKEE come from the germline V gene (reference sequence). V lost 4 bases to trimming and J lost 3 bases, with 12 bases between them. CDR3 length: 14 residues. In DNA form, the CDR3 reads TGTGCCAGCAGCCCTGAATCGGGAACAGATACGCAGTATTTT. It yields the protein CASSPESGTDTQYF.

This clonotype was counted only a few times. This chain connects TRBV5-1 to TRBJ1-2; D is ambiguous. Germline CDR1 reads SGHRS; CDR2 reads YFSETQ. The V gene lost 4 bases and the J gene lost 4 bases, with 14 bases spanning the gap. CDR3 size: 14 residues. The CDR3 DNA reads as TGCGCCAGCAGCCCTGTAGGACTGAGCTATGGCTACACCTTC. This gives the protein CASSPVGLSYGYTF. The whole variable domain, remainder taken from reference TRBV5-1 and TRBJ1-2, is KAGVTQTPRYLIKTRGQQVTLSCSPISGHRSVSWYQQTPGQGLQFLFEYFSETQRNKGNFPGRFSGRQFSNSRSEMNVSTLELGDSALYLCASSPVGLSYGYTFGSGTRLTVV.

The chain employs TRBV28 and TRBJ2-5, with 10 positions matching TRBD2. J was trimmed by 5 bases and V by 6 bases; bases with no gene match: 9. The V gene's germline CDR1 is MDHEN and CDR2 SYDVKM. The CDR3 covers 15 residues. CDR3 protein: CASSSSGSGWETQYF. CDR3 DNA sequence: TGTGCCAGCAGCTCTAGCGGGAGTGGATGGGAGACCCAGTACTTC.

V is TRBV20-1 and J is TRBJ1-5; perhaps TRBD1 as D (5 bases). The germline V gene encodes CDR1 DFQATT and CDR2 SNEGSKA (reference sequence). The CDR3 contains 13 residues. Trimming removed 3 bases at V and 6 bases at J, with 12 bases between. The CDR3 loop reads CSASKGKGQPQHF. CDR3 nucleotides: TGCAGTGCTAGTAAGGGGAAAGGTCAGCCCCAGCATTTT.